This T cell receptor (beta chain) was profiled in a study of T-cell memory formation after mild COVID-19. TCRdb re-derived calls from the 5' RACE reads in MiXCR, one entry per CDR3 protein. The data contain 470,000 or so distinct CDR3 sequences, about 20% of them seen just once; the ten biggest clones take up about a fifth. Germline V CDR1 and CDR2: SGHTA, FQGNSA. CDR3 length: 15 amino acids. The trim removed 3 bases at V and 1 base at J, leaving 4 bases unmatched. This clonotype appeared a few times. The rearrangement joins TRBV7-2 to TRBJ2-3; the match to TRBD2 covers 7 bases. The TCR comes from a man between 18 and 29 years old who had mild COVID-19 (a few samples of this study predate the infection). Cell type and time point are not known. Material: PBMCs or a T cell subset sorted from them (not recorded which). CDR3 sequence reads: CASSFLGGGTDTQYF. DNA of the CDR3: TGTGCCAGCAGCTTTCTGGGGGGGGGCACAGATACGCAGTATTTT.